One T cell receptor (beta chain) is described in this entry. This specimen comes from a study of OX40 agonist ivuxolimab in advanced cancers. Looking at the study overall: Two patients with cutaneous melanoma and one with hepatocellular carcinoma, three in total, showed partial responses.

Using immunoSEQ multiplex PCR, the repertoire was profiled, and TCRdb retains in-frame clones only, with some absent. The repertoire has roughly 70,000 clones, roughly 80% of them found once; the top ten carry about 1.1%. The V end was cut by 1 base, the J end by 4 bases, with 8 bases between. The CDR3 loop spans 13 amino acids. The germline V gene has CDR1 SGHAT and CDR2 FQNNGV. The rearrangement links TRBV11-2 to TRBJ2-7; D unresolved. The source was CD4+ or CD8+ T cells sorted from blood, collected in a trial of the OX40 agonist ivuxolimab. This TCR derives from an adult with an advanced solid tumor such as melanoma, head and neck, liver or kidney cancer. CDR3 region: CASSLGQMYEQYF. The CDR3, as DNA: TGTGCCAGCAGCTTAGGGCAGATGTACGAGCAGTACTTC.